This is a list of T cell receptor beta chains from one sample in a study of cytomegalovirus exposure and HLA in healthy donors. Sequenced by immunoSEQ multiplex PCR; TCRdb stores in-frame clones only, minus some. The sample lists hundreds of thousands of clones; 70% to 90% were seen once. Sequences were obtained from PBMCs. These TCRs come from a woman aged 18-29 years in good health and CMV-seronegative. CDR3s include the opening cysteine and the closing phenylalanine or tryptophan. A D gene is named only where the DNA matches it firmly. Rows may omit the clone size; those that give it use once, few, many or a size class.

CDR3: CASTPAGWSSYEQYF; DNA: TGTGCCAGCACCCCAGCGGGTTGGAGCTCCTACGAGCAGTACTTC; J: TRBJ2-7; V: TRBV27; D: .; size: .
CDR3: CASTPKERTLGNEQFF; DNA: TGTGCCAGTACCCCCAAGGAGCGGACCCTCGGCAATGAGCAGTTCTTC; J: TRBJ2-1; V: TRBV19; D: .; size: .
CDR3: CASSFLAGGLQPAEQYF; DNA: TGTGCCAGCAGTTTTCTAGCGGGGGGGCTCCAGCCCGCCGAGCAGTACTTC; J: TRBJ2-7; V: TRBV27; D: TRBD2; size: .
CDR3: CASRGDNSYEQYF; DNA: TGTGCCAGCAGGGGGGACAACTCCTACGAGCAGTACTTC; J: TRBJ2-7; V: TRBV6-5; D: .; size: .
CDR3: CAWSATRFLLTGNGEGEQYF; DNA: TGTGCCTGGAGTGCCACTCGATTCCTCCTAACAGGGAATGGAGAGGGCGAGCAGTACTTC; J: TRBJ2-7; V: TRBV30; D: .; size: .
CDR3: CASSPREGGVEAFF; DNA: TGTGCCAGTAGTCCCCGCGAGGGTGGAGTAGAAGCTTTCTTT; J: TRBJ1-1; V: TRBV19; D: .; size: .
CDR3: CAITAAANTEAFF; DNA: TGTGCCATCACTGCAGCGGCGAACACTGAAGCTTTCTTT; J: TRBJ1-1; V: TRBV10-3; D: .; size: .
CDR3: CASSLGLGEQFF; DNA: TGCGCCAGCAGCTTGGGACTAGGGGAGCAGTTCTTC; J: TRBJ2-1; V: TRBV5-1; D: .; size: once
CDR3: CASSLVQGGYF; DNA: TGCGCCAGCAGCTTGGTTCAGGGTGGGTACTTC; J: TRBJ2-4; V: TRBV5-1; D: .; size: .
CDR3: CASSRRDSPRLTF; DNA: TGTGCCAGCAGCCGCCGGGACAGCCCTCGACTCACCTTC; J: TRBJ1-2; V: TRBV2; D: TRBD1; size: .
CDR3: CAGARSEGLAGGPGANVLTF; DNA: TGTGCCGGGGCCCGATCCGAGGGACTAGCGGGGGGGCCTGGGGCCAACGTCCTGACTTTC; J: TRBJ2-6; V: TRBV30; D: TRBD2; size: .
CDR3: CASSKSGRGFTNTEAFF; DNA: TGTGCCAGCAGCAAATCAGGCAGGGGCTTCACTAACACTGAAGCTTTCTTT; J: TRBJ1-1; V: TRBV21-1; D: .; size: .
CDR3: CASSLVAGGTQYF; DNA: TGTGCCAGCAGCTTAGTAGCGGGGGGGACGCAGTATTTT; J: TRBJ2-3; V: TRBV7-2; D: TRBD2; size: few
CDR3: CASSLEKGYGYTF; DNA: TGTGCCAGCAGCTTAGAAAAGGGGTATGGCTACACCTTC; J: TRBJ1-2; V: TRBV7-9; D: .; size: .
CDR3: CASSNTPKETQYF; DNA: TGTGCCAGCAGTAACACGCCGAAAGAGACCCAGTACTTC; J: TRBJ2-5; V: TRBV27; D: .; size: .
CDR3: CASSSSGHYGYTF; DNA: TGCGCCAGCAGCTCTTCAGGGCACTATGGCTACACCTTC; J: TRBJ1-2; V: TRBV5-1; D: .; size: .
CDR3: CASRPDRDHGYTF; DNA: TGTGCCAGTAGGCCGGACAGGGACCATGGCTACACCTTC; J: TRBJ1-2; V: TRBV19; D: TRBD1; size: few
CDR3: CASSTGTPPSYEQYF; DNA: TGTGCCAGCAGTACCGGGACACCACCATCCTACGAGCAGTACTTC; J: TRBJ2-7; V: TRBV2; D: .; size: .
CDR3: CASSRRRDLNTEAFF; DNA: TGTGCCAGCAGCCGGAGACGGGACTTGAACACTGAAGCTTTCTTT; J: TRBJ1-1; V: TRBV5-6; D: .; size: .
CDR3: CASSRWKGTGTSPLHF; DNA: TGTGCCAGCAGTCGTTGGAAGGGGACAGGGACTTCACCCCTCCACTTT; J: TRBJ1-6; V: TRBV5-4; D: TRBD1; size: few
CDR3: CASSSIGVDYEQYF; DNA: TGTGCCAGCAGTTCCATCGGGGTCGACTACGAGCAGTACTTC; J: TRBJ2-7; V: TRBV28; D: .; size: .
CDR3: CAWSPGQDYGYTF; DNA: TGTGCCTGGAGTCCGGGACAGGACTATGGCTACACCTTC; J: TRBJ1-2; V: TRBV30; D: TRBD1; size: .
CDR3: CAWIGGQGNYYEQYF; DNA: TGTGCCTGGATAGGTGGGCAGGGGAACTACTACGAGCAGTACTTC; J: TRBJ2-7; V: TRBV30; D: .; size: .
CDR3: CASSPGGYQPQHF; DNA: TGTGCCAGCAGTCCCGGAGGGTATCAGCCCCAGCATTTT; J: TRBJ1-5; V: TRBV2; D: .; size: .
CDR3: CASSPGTDTQYF; DNA: TGTGCCAGCAGCCCCGGCACAGATACGCAGTATTTT; J: TRBJ2-3; V: TRBV5-6; D: .; size: .
CDR3: CASTVSGGANVLTF; DNA: TGTGCCAGCACCGTTTCGGGTGGGGCCAACGTCCTGACTTTC; J: TRBJ2-6; V: TRBV7-9; D: .; size: .
CDR3: CASSVTANNQPQHF; DNA: TGTGCCAGCAGTGTGACAGCCAACAATCAGCCCCAGCATTTT; J: TRBJ1-5; V: TRBV2; D: .; size: .
CDR3: CASSESGDDGYTF; DNA: TGTGCCAGCAGTGAGTCAGGGGATGATGGCTACACCTTC; J: TRBJ1-2; V: TRBV6-1; D: .; size: .
CDR3: CAMSLAGAFYEQYF; DNA: TGTGCCATGTCCCTGGCGGGGGCATTCTACGAGCAGTACTTC; J: TRBJ2-7; V: TRBV10-3; D: .; size: .
CDR3: CASAQRSYPANTEAFF; DNA: TGTGCCAGCGCTCAGAGGTCTTATCCCGCGAACACTGAAGCTTTCTTT; J: TRBJ1-1; V: TRBV27; D: .; size: .
CDR3: CASSDLAGVLGTDTQYF; DNA: TGTGCCAGCAGCGACCTCGCGGGGGTATTGGGCACAGATACGCAGTATTTT; J: TRBJ2-3; V: TRBV9; D: TRBD2; size: .
CDR3: CATSAPDRVPAGNTIYF; DNA: TGTGCCACCAGCGCCCCGGACAGGGTTCCGGCTGGAAACACCATATATTTT; J: TRBJ1-3; V: TRBV15; D: TRBD1; size: .
CDR3: CATPRGPSGGDGRYNEQFF; DNA: TGTGCCACCCCGAGGGGACCAAGTGGGGGGGACGGAAGGTACAATGAGCAGTTCTTC; J: TRBJ2-1; V: TRBV15; D: TRBD2; size: .
CDR3: CASSYYGGSSTEAFF; DNA: TGTGCCAGCAGTTACTACGGCGGTTCGAGCACTGAAGCTTTCTTT; J: TRBJ1-1; V: TRBV6-5; D: .; size: .
CDR3: CASSPPGTGDHEQYF; DNA: TGTGCCAGCAGTCCCCCCGGGACAGGGGATCACGAGCAGTACTTC; J: TRBJ2-7; V: TRBV27; D: TRBD1; size: .
CDR3: CAWSLLGQGSVQPQHF; DNA: TGTGCCTGGAGTCTCCTCGGACAGGGTTCGGTTCAGCCCCAGCATTTT; J: TRBJ1-5; V: TRBV30; D: TRBD1; size: .
CDR3: CASGLHSEAEAFF; DNA: TGTGCTAGTGGCCTCCACTCCGAGGCTGAAGCTTTCTTT; J: TRBJ1-1; V: TRBV12-5; D: .; size: .
CDR3: CASSYGTVTYEQYF; DNA: TGTGCCAGCAGTTATGGGACAGTAACCTACGAGCAGTACTTC; J: TRBJ2-7; V: TRBV6-5; D: TRBD1; size: .
CDR3: CASSGGYNHSYNEQFF; DNA: TGTGCCAGCAGTGGGGGCTACAATCACTCGTACAATGAGCAGTTCTTC; J: TRBJ2-1; V: TRBV7-9; D: .; size: .
CDR3: CASSDGGTSNQPQHF; DNA: TGTGCCAGCAGTGACGGAGGGACTAGCAATCAGCCCCAGCATTTT; J: TRBJ1-5; V: TRBV2; D: .; size: .
CDR3: CASSQRQKVTDTQYF; DNA: TGTGCCAGCTCACAACGACAGAAGGTCACAGATACGCAGTATTTT; J: TRBJ2-3; V: TRBV18; D: .; size: .
CDR3: CASAGGSTDTQYF; DNA: TGTGCCAGCGCCGGAGGGAGCACAGATACGCAGTATTTT; J: TRBJ2-3; V: TRBV7-9; D: .; size: .
CDR3: CASSYNTVNTEAFF; DNA: TGTGCCAGCAGTTATAATACGGTGAACACTGAAGCTTTCTTT; J: TRBJ1-1; V: TRBV6-5; D: .; size: .
CDR3: CASNGGESYNEQFF; DNA: TGTGCCAGCAATGGCGGGGAATCCTACAATGAGCAGTTCTTC; J: TRBJ2-1; V: TRBV6-1; D: .; size: .
CDR3: CASSQEAGTGLYNEQFF; DNA: TGTGCCAGCAGCCAAGAGGCCGGGACAGGCTTGTACAATGAGCAGTTCTTC; J: TRBJ2-1; V: TRBV4-2; D: TRBD1; size: .
CDR3: CASSFGGGGGYTF; DNA: TGTGCCAGCAGTTTCGGCGGCGGCGGAGGCTACACCTTC; J: TRBJ1-2; V: TRBV27; D: .; size: .
CDR3: CASSPDEGRRAFF; DNA: TGTGCCAGCAGCCCGGACGAAGGGAGAAGGGCTTTCTTT; J: TRBJ1-1; V: TRBV7-3; D: .; size: .
CDR3: CASSPGLAGGNTQYF; DNA: TGTGCCAGCAGCCCCGGACTAGCGGGGGGCAATACGCAGTATTTT; J: TRBJ2-3; V: TRBV5-6; D: TRBD2; size: once
CDR3: CASSLEASGVRRGTQYF; DNA: TGCGCCAGCAGCTTGGAAGCTAGCGGGGTTAGAAGGGGGACCCAGTACTTC; J: TRBJ2-5; V: TRBV5-1; D: TRBD2; size: once
CDR3: CASSDLPGAEAFF; DNA: TGTGCCAGCAGTGACTTGCCGGGAGCTGAAGCTTTCTTT; J: TRBJ1-1; V: TRBV6-4; D: .; size: .
CDR3: CAISERGNYGYTF; DNA: TGTGCCATCAGTGAGAGGGGCAACTATGGCTACACCTTC; J: TRBJ1-2; V: TRBV10-3; D: .; size: .
CDR3: CASRWLALGAYYF; DNA: TGTGCCAGCAGGTGGCTAGCGTTAGGCGCTTATTATTTT; J: TRBJ2-3; V: TRBV6-1; D: .; size: .